This T cell receptor (beta chain) is from a study of Ad26.COV2.S vaccination and SARS-CoV-2 variants. Study findings and constraints: The placebo group had lower spike-specific TCR breadth than the vaccine recipients did. Post-vaccination breadth of spike-specific CD8+ and CD4+ T cell responses was reportedly substantial.

Generated by immunoSEQ multiplex PCR, the TCRdb table keeps only in-frame clones and is missing some. The sample has some 340,000 clones; approximately 80% are singletons. This sample's treatment: roughly 18 received Ad26.COV2.S at low or high dose, single or two shots; 5 received placebo; per-sample allocation not given. Repertoires come from day 63 after the first vaccine or placebo injection. An 18-55-year-old adult in Boston served as donor. This clone was counted many times. Its antigen remains unidentified. The V gene's germline CDR1 is SGHDN and CDR2 FVKESK. Between the trimmed V and J ends, which lost 4 bases and 1 base, there was a span of 10 bases. The CDR3 spans 15 residues.

The sequence derives from a person aged 18-60 years who received the Ad26.COV2.S COVID-19 vaccine or a placebo. The chain combines TRBV14 with TRBJ1-4; D may be TRBD1 (5 bases). Sequenced material: peripheral blood, taken in a trial of Ad26.COV2.S vaccine versus placebo. Here the CDR3 reads CASSLKQVTNEKLFF. For the CDR3, the DNA is TGTGCCAGCAGCCTCAAACAGGTAACTAATGAAAAACTGTTTTTT.